This T cell receptor beta chain is drawn from a study of blood T cell repertoires in COVID-19. Living in 20 to 30 US areas, the participants were between roughly 18 and 89 years of age. Sequencing used immunoSEQ multiplex PCR; TCRdb keeps in-frame clones, though not all of them. The repertoire includes 200,000 to 300,000 clones, 87% of them detected once, and just over 2.5% sits in the top ten. This sequence originates from a woman in her twenties or thirties with acute COVID-19. The specimen was PBMCs or T cells enriched from blood (not recorded which).

The CDR3 DNA reads TGTGCCAGCAGCGTAGGCGGGGGGACACCCGAGCAGTTCTTC. It yields the protein CASSVGGGTPEQFF. The chain couples TRBV9 to TRBJ2-1; 8 positions agree with TRBD2. Looked up from germline, CDR1 is SGDLS and CDR2 is YYNGEE. V gave up 0 bases and J gave up 10 bases; unmatched junction bases: 6. CDR3 length equals 14 residues.